In this sample, the clone carrying this T cell receptor (beta chain) turned up a few times. TCRdb independently ran MiXCR on the reads; one entry per CDR3 protein. The sample lists approximately 750,000 distinct CDR3 sequences; about a third were seen once. V was trimmed by 8 bases and J by 3 bases, leaving 14 bases between them. This CDR3 region has 13 residues. Germline CDR1 and CDR2: SGHAT and FQNNGV. The sample originates from a study of T cell repertoires in cytomegalovirus infection. The receptor's source is a human donor in good health (CMV status not recorded). Some clones in this sample may be carry-over from other donors' samples. The chain carries TRBV11-2 and TRBJ2-7; possibly TRBD1 or TRBD2 for D (6 bases each). The specimen was PBMCs. CDR3 sequence: CASGGGTSYEQYF. In DNA, the CDR3 is TGTGCCAGCGGCGGAGGGACAAGCTACGAGCAGTACTTC.